These 21 T cell receptor beta chains share one sample of origin, sequenced in a study of OX40 agonist ivuxolimab in advanced cancers. The protocol was immunoSEQ multiplex PCR, while the TCRdb copy is restricted to in-frame clones and leaves out a portion. The sample has 65,000 to 95,000 clones, 85% to 95% seen once. This material consisted of CD4+ or CD8+ T cells sorted from blood, taken in a trial of the OX40 agonist ivuxolimab. The receptor source for this set is an adult with an advanced solid tumor such as melanoma, head and neck, liver or kidney cancer.

V is TRBV9 and J is TRBJ2-2, with a weak D call TRBD2 (6 bases). V was clipped by 1 base and J by 4 bases, with 11 bases between them. CDR1 is SGDLS, CDR2 YYNGEE, per germline. CDR3 length equals 15 residues. The CDR3 here is CASSVTGEPTGELFF. For the CDR3, the DNA is TGTGCCAGCAGCGTAACGGGGGAGCCCACCGGGGAGCTGTTTTTT.

The V call is TRBV6-6, the J call TRBJ1-2; no firm D call. Germline CDR1 is MNHNY and CDR2 is SVGAGI (reference sequence). The CDR3 is 15 amino acids. V shed 1 base and J shed 6 bases, with 15 bases lying between them. CDR3 loop: CASSYYGPAQDGYTF. The CDR3 coding sequence is TGTGCCAGCAGTTACTACGGACCCGCGCAGGATGGCTACACCTTC.

The V call is TRBV7-9, the J call TRBJ2-7; TRBD1 matches 8 bases. Germline values: CDR1 SEHNR, CDR2 FQNEAQ (reference sequence). Trimming took 3 bases from V and 6 from J; bases not matched to a gene: 4. The CDR3 is 13 amino acids. In nucleotides, the CDR3 is TGTGCCAGCAGCTTGTGGACAGGGCGCGAGCAGTACTTC. Protein sequence: CASSLWTGREQYF.

The chain employs TRBV5-6 and TRBJ1-5; D not resolved. The germline gives CDR1 SGHDT, CDR2 YYEEEE. Deletions cut 4 bases from V and 4 bases from J, with 18 bases between. The CDR3 contains 16 residues. CDR3 DNA sequence: TGTGCCAGCAGCGTGGGCCAGGAAACTTTTAATCAGCCCCAGCATTTT. Protein: CASSVGQETFNQPQHF.

This clone was picked up one time. The same CDR3 also results from other DNA sequences found in this sample. In DNA form, the CDR3 reads TGTGCCAGCAGTTTGGGAGGGGGTTACGAGCAGTACTTC. Translation: CASSLGGGYEQYF. The chain uses TRBV27 and TRBJ2-7, with D maybe TRBD2 (7 bases). Per the germline V gene, CDR1 is MNHEY and CDR2 is SMNVEV (reference sequence). V shed 3 bases and J shed 4 bases, with 10 bases lying between them. The CDR3 totals 13 residues.

V gene TRBV7-9 combines with J gene TRBJ1-5; D might be TRBD1 (5 bases). CDR1 is SEHNR and CDR2 is FQNEAQ in the germline V gene (reference sequence). Trimming took off 4 bases at V and 7 bases at J, with 14 bases between the two ends. This CDR3 region has 14 residues. This CDR3 reads CASSSGTAVQPQHF. The CDR3 coding sequence is TGTGCCAGCAGCTCGGGGACCGCTGTCCAGCCCCAGCATTTT.

This chain uses TRBV7-2 with TRBJ1-4; 7 bases line up with TRBD1. V shed 1 base, J shed 14 bases, and the junction held 19 bases outside the gene matches. CDR1 SGHTA and CDR2 FQGNSA come from the germline V gene. The CDR3 extends over 17 amino acids. The CDR3 sequence is CASSLGVIGQDPFWLFF. The CDR3 coding sequence is TGTGCCAGCAGCTTAGGAGTTATCGGACAGGACCCATTTTGGCTGTTTTTT.

The gene calls are TRBV30 and TRBJ2-7, with a possible D match to TRBD1 (5 bases). CDR3 length: 13 amino acids. The V end lost 1 base, the J end lost 3 bases, and 10 bases lay between the germline ends. In germline, CDR1 is GTSNPN, CDR2 SVGIG (reference sequence). Here the CDR3 reads CAWSATENYEQYF. Here the CDR3 DNA reads TGTGCCTGGAGTGCGACAGAGAACTACGAGCAGTACTTC.

V and J are TRBV19 and TRBJ2-3, with D perhaps TRBD1 or TRBD2 (5 bases each). Trimming stripped 3 bases from V and 5 bases from J, with 18 bases between. The CDR3 is 16 residues long. Per the germline V gene, CDR1 is LNHDA and CDR2 is SQIVND (reference sequence). The CDR3, as DNA: TGTGCCAGTAGTATCCACTCCGGACTGGGGGTAGATACGCAGTATTTT. It specifies CASSIHSGLGVDTQYF.

This clone was observed a handful of times. In DNA form, the CDR3 reads TGCGCCAGCAGCCCCCACATCGCGAGCCAAGAGACCCAGTACTTC. Translation gives CASSPHIASQETQYF. The gene calls are TRBV4-1 and TRBJ2-5; D remains ambiguous. V was pared by 4 bases and J by 1 base, with 13 bases between. This CDR3 contains 15 residues. Germline V lookup: CDR1 MGHRA, CDR2 YSYEKL.

J is TRBJ2-7 and V is TRBV7-9; tentative D call: TRBD1 (6 bases). This CDR3 has 14 residues. Trimming took 4 bases from V and 0 from J, leaving 10 bases between them. The V gene's germline CDR1 is SEHNR and CDR2 FQNEAQ (reference sequence). The chain's CDR3 is CASSYGQSSYEQYF. The CDR3 DNA reads TGTGCCAGCAGCTACGGACAGAGCTCCTACGAGCAGTACTTC.

The V gene is TRBV27, the J gene TRBJ2-7; D is unclear. CDR1 is MNHEY, CDR2 SMNVEV, per germline (reference sequence). V lost 2 bases and J lost 2, with 13 bases in between. The CDR3 has 15 amino acids. The DNA of the CDR3 is TGTGCCAGCAGTTTAGGTAGGGAACGAGCCTACGAGCAGTACTTC. Its translation: CASSLGRERAYEQYF.

V and J are TRBV7-3 and TRBJ2-2; TRBD2 might be the D (5 bases). Per germline, CDR1 SGHTA and CDR2 FQGTGA. The CDR3 is 14 residues long. The V end lost 5 bases, the J end lost 2 bases, and 9 bases lay between the germline ends. CDR3 bases: TGTGCCAGCAGCCCGGGGTTCAACACCGGGGAGCTGTTTTTT. Translated: CASSPGFNTGELFF.

The V call is TRBV6-1, the J call TRBJ1-2; D possibly corresponds to TRBD1 (5 bases). This CDR3 has 14 amino acids. Germline CDR1 reads MNHNS; CDR2 reads SASEGT. Trimming removed 0 bases at V and 5 bases at J, with 10 bases between. DNA of the CDR3: TGTGCCAGCAGTGAAGCGACGGGGGTATATGGCTACACCTTC. It specifies CASSEATGVYGYTF.

The V gene is TRBV7-6, the J gene TRBJ1-3, with D possibly matching TRBD1 (6 bases). This CDR3 is 17 amino acids long. Trimming removed 0 bases from V and 0 bases from J, with 12 bases in between. CDR1 is SGHVS and CDR2 is FNYEAQ in the germline V gene. CDR3 sequence (DNA): TGTGCCAGCAGCTTAGCCCGACAGGCCTACTCTGGAAACACCATATATTTT. Residues: CASSLARQAYSGNTIYF.

The chain carries TRBV11-2 and TRBJ2-7; D perhaps matches TRBD2 (5 bases). This CDR3 contains 14 residues. Trimming shortened V by 3 bases and J by 0 bases, and 9 bases separated the two germline ends. Germline V gene lookup returns CDR1 SGHAT and CDR2 FQNNGV. The CDR3 loop reads CASSFGLNSYEQYF. The CDR3 bases are TGTGCCAGCAGCTTTGGACTGAACTCCTACGAGCAGTACTTC.

V is TRBV6-6 and J is TRBJ1-3; 7 positions agree with TRBD1. CDR3 length: 14 residues. The germline V gene encodes CDR1 MNHNY and CDR2 SVGAGI (reference sequence). Trimming cost V 4 bases and J 4 bases; bases outside gene matches: 4. CDR3 bases: TGTGCCAGCAGTTGGGGGACAGCAGGAAACACCATATATTTT. As protein: CASSWGTAGNTIYF.

This chain uses TRBV6-6 with TRBJ2-1, with 7 positions matching TRBD2. V shed 8 bases and J 4 bases; nucleotides not matched to a gene: 8. Germline lookup yields CDR1 MNHNY and CDR2 SVGAGI (reference sequence). This CDR3 is 14 amino acids long. Here the CDR3 DNA reads TGTGCCAGCGGGACCCTAGCGGAATACAATGAGCAGTTCTTC. It translates to CASGTLAEYNEQFF.

This rearrangement joins TRBV6-6 to TRBJ1-4; D is uncertain. CDR1 is MNHNY, CDR2 SVGAGI, per germline (reference sequence). Trimming pared 8 bases from V and 0 bases from J, leaving 16 bases between. This CDR3 is built from 16 residues. This chain's CDR3 is CASVLRPLATNEKLFF. The CDR3 DNA reads TGTGCCAGCGTTCTAAGGCCCCTGGCAACTAATGAAAAACTGTTTTTT.

V usage is TRBV11-2 and J usage is TRBJ1-5; no definite D call. CDR1 SGHAT and CDR2 FQNNGV come from the germline V gene. CDR3 length equals 13 residues. V dropped 2 bases and J dropped 9 bases, with 11 bases sitting between them. CDR3: CASSLTVHWPQHF. CDR3 sequence (DNA): TGTGCCAGCAGCTTAACGGTCCACTGGCCCCAGCATTTT.

The chain uses TRBV7-9 and TRBJ2-5, with D maybe TRBD1 (6 bases). Germline lookup yields CDR1 SEHNR and CDR2 FQNEAQ (reference sequence). The CDR3 extends over 15 amino acids. Trimming took 3 bases from V and 6 from J, leaving 17 bases between them. The CDR3 protein is CASSLIPDSAQTQYF. DNA of the CDR3: TGTGCCAGCAGCTTGATTCCGGACAGCGCGCAGACCCAGTACTTC.